This T cell receptor beta chain derives from a study of Ad26.COV2.S vaccination and SARS-CoV-2 variants. Looking at the study overall: Ad26.COV2.S, an intramuscular injection, was given once or twice 56 days apart. Whole-study results and caveats: Placebo recipients had lower spike-specific TCR breadth than vaccine recipients.

Profiled with immunoSEQ multiplex PCR; TCRdb holds only in-frame clones, not every one. The sample has 250,000 or so clones, 87% seen once; the top ten hold just under 3%. Remarks on this clone: The antigen is undetermined.

The treatment is: 15 to 20 received Ad26.COV2.S at low or high dose, single or two shots; about five received placebo; per-sample allocation not given. The study sampled participants on day 63 after the first vaccine or placebo injection. An 18-55-year-old adult in Boston served as donor. The sequenced sample was peripheral blood, obtained in a trial of Ad26.COV2.S vaccine versus placebo. The receptor's source is a person aged 18-65 years who received the Ad26.COV2.S COVID-19 vaccine or a placebo.

The CDR3 DNA reads as TGTGCCAGCTCACCAGGGTTGGGGAAAGAGACCCAGTACTTC. Its translation: CASSPGLGKETQYF. The genes are TRBV18 and TRBJ2-5; no definite D call. Trimming left V 2 bases short and J 3 bases short, with 10 bases between. In germline, CDR1 is KGHSH, CDR2 LQKENI. The CDR3 covers 14 residues.